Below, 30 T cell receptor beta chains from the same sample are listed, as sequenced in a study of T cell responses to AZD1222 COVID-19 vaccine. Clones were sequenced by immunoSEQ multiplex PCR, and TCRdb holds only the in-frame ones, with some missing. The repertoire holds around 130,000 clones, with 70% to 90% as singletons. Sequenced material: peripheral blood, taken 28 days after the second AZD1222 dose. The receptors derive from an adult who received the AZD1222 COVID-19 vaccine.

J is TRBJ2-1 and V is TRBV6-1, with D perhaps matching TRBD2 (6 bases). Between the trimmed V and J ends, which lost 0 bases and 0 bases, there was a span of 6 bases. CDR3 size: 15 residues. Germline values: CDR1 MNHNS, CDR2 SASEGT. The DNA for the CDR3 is TGTGCCAGCAGTGAAGCAGCGGGCTCCTACAATGAGCAGTTCTTC. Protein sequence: CASSEAAGSYNEQFF.

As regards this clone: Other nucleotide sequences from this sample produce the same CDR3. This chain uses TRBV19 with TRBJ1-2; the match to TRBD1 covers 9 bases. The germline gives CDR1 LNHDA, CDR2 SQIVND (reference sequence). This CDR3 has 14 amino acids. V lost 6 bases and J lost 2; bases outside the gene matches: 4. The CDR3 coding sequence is TGTGCCAGTAGCAGGGGGACAGGGAACTATGGCTACACCTTC. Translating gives CASSRGTGNYGYTF.

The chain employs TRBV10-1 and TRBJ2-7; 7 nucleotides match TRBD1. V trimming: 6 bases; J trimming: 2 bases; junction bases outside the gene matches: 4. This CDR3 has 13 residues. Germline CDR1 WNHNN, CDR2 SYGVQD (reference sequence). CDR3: CASRQGPTYEQYF. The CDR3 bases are TGCGCCAGCAGACAGGGGCCTACCTACGAGCAGTACTTC.

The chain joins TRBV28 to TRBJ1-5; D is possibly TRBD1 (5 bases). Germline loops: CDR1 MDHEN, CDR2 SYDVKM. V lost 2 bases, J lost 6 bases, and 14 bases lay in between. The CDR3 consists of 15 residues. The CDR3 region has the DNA TGTGCCAGCAGTTTACGGGGGGAGGCGGGTCAGCCCCAGCATTTT. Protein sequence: CASSLRGEAGQPQHF.

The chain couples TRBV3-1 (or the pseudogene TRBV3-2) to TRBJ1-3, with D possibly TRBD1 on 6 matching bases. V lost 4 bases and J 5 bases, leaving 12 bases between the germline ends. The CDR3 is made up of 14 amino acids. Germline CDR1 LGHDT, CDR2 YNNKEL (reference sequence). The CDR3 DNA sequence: TGTGCCAGCAGCCCGAAGGACAGTAGAAACACCATATATTTT. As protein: CASSPKDSRNTIYF.

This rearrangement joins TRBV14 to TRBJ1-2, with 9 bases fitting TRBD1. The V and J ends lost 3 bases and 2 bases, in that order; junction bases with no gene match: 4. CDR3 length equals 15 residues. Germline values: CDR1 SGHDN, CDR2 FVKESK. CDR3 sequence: CASSQGGQGNYGYTF. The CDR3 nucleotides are TGTGCCAGCAGCCAGGGCGGACAGGGGAACTATGGCTACACCTTC.

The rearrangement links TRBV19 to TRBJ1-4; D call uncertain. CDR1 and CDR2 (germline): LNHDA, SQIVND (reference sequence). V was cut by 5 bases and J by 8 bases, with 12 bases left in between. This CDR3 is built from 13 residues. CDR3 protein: CASSAGPGEKLFF. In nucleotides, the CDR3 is TGTGCCAGTAGTGCCGGACCGGGCGAAAAACTGTTTTTT.

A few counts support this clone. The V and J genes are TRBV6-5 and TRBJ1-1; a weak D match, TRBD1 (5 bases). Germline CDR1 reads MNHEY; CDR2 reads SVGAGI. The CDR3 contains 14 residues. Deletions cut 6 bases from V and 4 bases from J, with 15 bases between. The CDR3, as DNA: TGTGCCAGCAGCCCACTGGACATACTCACTGAAGCTTTCTTT. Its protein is CASSPLDILTEAFF.

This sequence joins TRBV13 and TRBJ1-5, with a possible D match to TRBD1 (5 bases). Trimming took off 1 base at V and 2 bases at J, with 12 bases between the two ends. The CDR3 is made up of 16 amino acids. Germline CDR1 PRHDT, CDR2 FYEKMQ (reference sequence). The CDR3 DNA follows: TGTGCCAGCAGCTTAGACGGGGGTGCGGGCAATCAGCCCCAGCATTTT. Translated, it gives CASSLDGGAGNQPQHF.

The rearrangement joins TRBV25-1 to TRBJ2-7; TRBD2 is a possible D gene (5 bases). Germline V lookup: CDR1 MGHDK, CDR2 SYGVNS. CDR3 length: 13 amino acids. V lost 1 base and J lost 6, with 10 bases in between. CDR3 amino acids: CASSESGVGEQYF. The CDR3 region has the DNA TGTGCCAGCAGTGAATCCGGGGTGGGCGAGCAGTACTTC.

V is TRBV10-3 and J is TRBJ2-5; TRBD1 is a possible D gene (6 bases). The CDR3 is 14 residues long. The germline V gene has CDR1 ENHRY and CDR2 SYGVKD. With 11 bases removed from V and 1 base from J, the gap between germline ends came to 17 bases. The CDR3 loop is CAARPGQSQETQYF. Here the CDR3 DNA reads TGTGCCGCCCGTCCCGGACAGAGCCAAGAGACCCAGTACTTC.

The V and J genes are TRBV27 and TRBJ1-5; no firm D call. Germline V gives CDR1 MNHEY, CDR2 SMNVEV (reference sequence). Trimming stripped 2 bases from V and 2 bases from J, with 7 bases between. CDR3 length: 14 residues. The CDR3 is CASSLRPGNQPQHF. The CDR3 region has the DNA TGTGCCAGCAGTTTAAGACCCGGCAATCAGCCCCAGCATTTT.

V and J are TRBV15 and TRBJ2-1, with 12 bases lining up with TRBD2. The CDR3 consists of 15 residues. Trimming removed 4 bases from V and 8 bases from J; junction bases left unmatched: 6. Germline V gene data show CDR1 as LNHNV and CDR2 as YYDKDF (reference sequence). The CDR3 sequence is CATSTRLAGVDEQFF. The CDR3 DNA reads TGTGCCACCAGCACTCGACTAGCGGGAGTTGATGAGCAGTTCTTC.

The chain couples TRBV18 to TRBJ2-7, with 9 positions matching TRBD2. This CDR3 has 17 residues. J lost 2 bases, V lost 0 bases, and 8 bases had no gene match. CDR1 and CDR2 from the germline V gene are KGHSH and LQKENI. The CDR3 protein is CASSPPRSGGRTYEQYF. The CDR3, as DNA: TGTGCCAGCTCACCACCGAGGAGCGGGGGGCGGACCTACGAGCAGTACTTC.

In DNA form, the CDR3 reads TGTGCCAGCAGTTACGGAGAGTTCAATCAGCCCCAGCATTTT. Protein: CASSYGEFNQPQHF. The chain uses TRBV6-2 or TRBV6-3 and TRBJ1-5; D is unclear. V dropped 2 bases and J dropped 3 bases, with 8 bases sitting between them. The CDR3 has 14 residues. Germline CDR1 MNHEY, CDR2 SVGEGT.

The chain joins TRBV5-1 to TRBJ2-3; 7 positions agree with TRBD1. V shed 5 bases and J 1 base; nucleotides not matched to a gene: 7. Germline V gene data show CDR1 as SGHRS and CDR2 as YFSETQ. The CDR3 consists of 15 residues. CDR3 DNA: TGCGCCAGCAGGGAGAGGGGGCAGGGCACAGATACGCAGTATTTT. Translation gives CASRERGQGTDTQYF.

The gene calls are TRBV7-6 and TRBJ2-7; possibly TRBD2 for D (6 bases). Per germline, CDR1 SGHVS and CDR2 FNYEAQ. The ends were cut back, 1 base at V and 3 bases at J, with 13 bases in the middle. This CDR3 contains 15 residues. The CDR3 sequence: CASSLGGTLLYEQYF. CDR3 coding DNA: TGTGCCAGCAGCTTAGGCGGGACTCTCCTCTACGAGCAGTACTTC.

CDR3 in amino acids: CASSTGTGGGQPQHF. In DNA form, the CDR3 reads TGTGCCAGTAGTACGGGGACAGGGGGAGGTCAGCCCCAGCATTTT. This rearrangement joins TRBV19 to TRBJ1-5; TRBD1 matches at 11 bases. The J segment lost 6 bases and the V segment lost 4 bases, leaving 5 bases of the junction unmatched. The CDR3 is made up of 15 amino acids. CDR1 and CDR2 (germline): LNHDA, SQIVND (reference sequence).

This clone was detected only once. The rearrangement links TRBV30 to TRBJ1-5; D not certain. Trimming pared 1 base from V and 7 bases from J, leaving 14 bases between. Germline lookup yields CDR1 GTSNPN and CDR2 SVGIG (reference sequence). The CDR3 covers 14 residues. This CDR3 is CAWSAASWNQPQHF. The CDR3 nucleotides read TGTGCCTGGAGTGCGGCCTCTTGGAACCAGCCCCAGCATTTT.

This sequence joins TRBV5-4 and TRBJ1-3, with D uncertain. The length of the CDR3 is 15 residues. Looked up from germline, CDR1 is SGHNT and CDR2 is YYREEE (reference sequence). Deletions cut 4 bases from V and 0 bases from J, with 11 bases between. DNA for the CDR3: TGTGCCAGCAGCCCGGACCGCAGCTCTGGAAACACCATATATTTT. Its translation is CASSPDRSSGNTIYF.

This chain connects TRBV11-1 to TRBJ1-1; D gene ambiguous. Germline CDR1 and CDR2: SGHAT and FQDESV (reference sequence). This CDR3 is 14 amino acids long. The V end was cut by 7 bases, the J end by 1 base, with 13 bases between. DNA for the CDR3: TGTGCCAGCACAAGGAGGGCGGAGAACACTGAAGCTTTCTTT. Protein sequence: CASTRRAENTEAFF.

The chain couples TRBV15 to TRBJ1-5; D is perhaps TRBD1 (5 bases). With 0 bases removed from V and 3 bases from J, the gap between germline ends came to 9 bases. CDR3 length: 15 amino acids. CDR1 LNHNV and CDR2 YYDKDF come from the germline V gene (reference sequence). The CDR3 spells CATSRDIGANQPQHF. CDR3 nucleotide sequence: TGTGCCACCAGCAGAGATATAGGGGCCAATCAGCCCCAGCATTTT.

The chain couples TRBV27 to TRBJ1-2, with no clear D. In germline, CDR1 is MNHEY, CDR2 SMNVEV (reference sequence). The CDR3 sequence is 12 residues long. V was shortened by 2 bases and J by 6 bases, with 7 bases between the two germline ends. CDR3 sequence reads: CASSLKGHGYTF. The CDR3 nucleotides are TGTGCCAGCAGTTTAAAAGGGCATGGCTACACCTTC.

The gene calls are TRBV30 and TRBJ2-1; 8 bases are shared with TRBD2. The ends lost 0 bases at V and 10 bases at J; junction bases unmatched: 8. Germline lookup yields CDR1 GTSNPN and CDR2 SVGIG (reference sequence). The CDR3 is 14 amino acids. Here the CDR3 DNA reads TGTGCCTGGAGTGTAGCTAGCGGGCGGCGAGAGCAGTTCTTC. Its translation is CAWSVASGRREQFF.

The CDR3 nucleotides are TGTGCCAGCAGTCCCTGGACAGGCCGGTCGGCTGGAAACACCATATATTTT. Amino acid sequence: CASSPWTGRSAGNTIYF. The chain joins TRBV6-6 to TRBJ1-3; 7 nucleotides line up with TRBD1. The CDR3 is 17 residues long. Looked up from germline, CDR1 is MNHNY and CDR2 is SVGAGI (reference sequence). V lost 5 bases to trimming and J lost 2 bases; unmatched junction nucleotides: 12.

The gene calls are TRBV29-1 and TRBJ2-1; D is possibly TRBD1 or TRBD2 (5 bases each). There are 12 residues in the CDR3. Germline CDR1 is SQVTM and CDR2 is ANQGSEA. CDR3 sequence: CTSRGLYNEQFF. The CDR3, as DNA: TGCACCTCCCGGGGCCTTTACAATGAGCAGTTCTTC.

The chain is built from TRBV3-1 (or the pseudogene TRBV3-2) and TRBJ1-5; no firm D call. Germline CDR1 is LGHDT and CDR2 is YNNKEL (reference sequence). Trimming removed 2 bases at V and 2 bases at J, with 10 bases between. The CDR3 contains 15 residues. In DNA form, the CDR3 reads TGTGCCAGCAGCCAATCGGCCTCGGGCAATCAGCCCCAGCATTTT. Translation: CASSQSASGNQPQHF.

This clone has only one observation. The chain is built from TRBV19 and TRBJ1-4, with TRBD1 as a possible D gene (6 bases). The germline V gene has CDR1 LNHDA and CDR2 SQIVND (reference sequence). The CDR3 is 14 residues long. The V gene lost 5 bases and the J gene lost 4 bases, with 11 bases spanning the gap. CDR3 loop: CASSPRGLNEKLFF. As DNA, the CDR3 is TGTGCCAGTAGTCCCAGGGGACTTAATGAAAAACTGTTTTTT.

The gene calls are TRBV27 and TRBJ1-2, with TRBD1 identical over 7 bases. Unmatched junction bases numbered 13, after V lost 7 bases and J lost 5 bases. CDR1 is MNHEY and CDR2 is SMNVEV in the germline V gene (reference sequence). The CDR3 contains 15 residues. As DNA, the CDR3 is TGTGCCAGCAAGAACTCAAGGACAGGCGGGTATGGCTACACCTTC. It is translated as CASKNSRTGGYGYTF.

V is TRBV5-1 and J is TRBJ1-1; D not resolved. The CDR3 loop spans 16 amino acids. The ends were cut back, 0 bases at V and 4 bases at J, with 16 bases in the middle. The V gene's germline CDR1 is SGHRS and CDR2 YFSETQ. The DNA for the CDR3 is TGCGCCAGCAGCTTGGGGTTAGCGGGTGGAGGCACTGAAGCTTTCTTT. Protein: CASSLGLAGGGTEAFF.